Following are 28 T cell receptor beta chains from one sample sequenced in a study of cytomegalovirus exposure and HLA in healthy donors. TCRdb's copy holds only in-frame clones and misses some; the assay was immunoSEQ multiplex PCR. The table includes 140,000 to 150,000 clones, approximately 94% detected once. Specimen: PBMCs. These receptors all stem from a man between 18 and 35 years old in good health and CMV-seropositive.

The chain couples TRBV6-1 to TRBJ1-1; D may be TRBD1 (5 bases). There are 10 residues in the CDR3. Germline-derived CDR1 and CDR2 are MNHNS and SASEGT. Trimming left V 10 bases short and J 5 bases short, with 8 bases between. The CDR3, as DNA: TGTGCCACGGGGGGTACTGAAGCTTTCTTT. Encoded protein: CATGGTEAFF.

This chain uses TRBV5-1 with TRBJ2-3; TRBD2 might be the D (6 bases). The germline CDR1 and CDR2 sequences are SGHRS and YFSETQ. V was clipped by 0 bases and J by 0 bases, with 23 bases between them. This CDR3 has 20 residues. In nucleotides, the CDR3 is TGCGCCAGCAGCTTGGATAGGAGGGGCGGGGCGACCACTAGCACAGATACGCAGTATTTT. It is translated as CASSLDRRGGATTSTDTQYF.

The genes are TRBV28 and TRBJ1-1; D is unclear. The CDR3 runs to 15 residues. V shed 5 bases and J shed 7 bases, with 20 bases lying between them. CDR1 MDHEN and CDR2 SYDVKM come from the germline V gene. The DNA for the CDR3 is TGTGCCAGCAGTCCAATCCCACGAGGACTGTATGAAGCTTTCTTT. Amino acid sequence: CASSPIPRGLYEAFF.

As regards this clone: One junction end does not reproduce the germline sequence, and a read error may be involved. This chain uses TRBV6-1 with TRBJ2-7, with D possibly being TRBD1 (6 bases). The CDR3 extends over 14 amino acids. CDR1 and CDR2 (germline): MNHNS, SASEGT. The CDR3 region has the DNA TGTGCCAGCAGCCACAGGGTAATCGTCGACGAACAGTACTTC. Its translation is CASSHRVIVDEQYF.

The chain has TRBV2 and TRBJ1-5; no firm D call. CDR1 is SNHLY and CDR2 is FYNNEI in the germline V gene. Trimming removed 3 bases from V and 6 bases from J, with 9 bases in between. CDR3 length equals 13 residues. This CDR3 is CASSEGVPQPQHF. The CDR3 DNA sequence: TGTGCCAGCAGTGAGGGCGTCCCTCAGCCCCAGCATTTT.

The V and J genes are TRBV6-5 and TRBJ2-3, with 9 bases that match TRBD2. The germline gives CDR1 MNHEY, CDR2 SVGAGI. Trimming removed 8 bases from V and 4 bases from J; junction bases left unmatched: 7. The CDR3 is 14 residues long. CDR3 sequence reads: CASCIGLASDTQYF. The CDR3 coding sequence is TGTGCCAGCTGTATTGGACTAGCGTCAGATACGCAGTATTTT.

The V call is TRBV28, the J call TRBJ2-2, with 7 bases aligning to TRBD2. The CDR3 totals 16 residues. CDR1 and CDR2 from the germline V gene are MDHEN and SYDVKM. Trimming removed 3 bases from V and 7 bases from J; junction bases left unmatched: 11. The CDR3 spells CASSFGGGALGGELFF. CDR3 nucleotides: TGTGCCAGCAGTTTCGGGGGAGGGGCCCTCGGCGGGGAGCTGTTTTTT.

The chain is built from TRBV30 and TRBJ1-5; D unclear. CDR1 is GTSNPN and CDR2 is SVGIG in the germline V gene (reference sequence). V was trimmed by 4 bases and J by 0 bases, leaving 10 bases between them. The CDR3 is 14 amino acids. The DNA of the CDR3 is TGTGCCTGGAATTTGGGCAGTAGCAATCAGCCCCAGCATTTT. Its translation is CAWNLGSSNQPQHF.

This clone is a singleton in its sample. V gene TRBV28 combines with J gene TRBJ2-2; maybe TRBD1 (6 bases). V lost 5 bases and J lost 0, with 10 bases in between. The CDR3 totals 15 residues. Germline V gives CDR1 MDHEN, CDR2 SYDVKM. The CDR3 spells CASSTGTPNTGELFF. Written as DNA, the CDR3 is TGTGCCAGCAGTACCGGGACACCGAACACCGGGGAGCTGTTTTTT.

The J gene is TRBJ2-5, the V gene TRBV6-1; TRBD2 might be the D (6 bases). Trimming cost V 6 bases and J 2 bases, with 13 bases left between them. The germline CDR1 and CDR2 sequences are MNHNS and SASEGT. The CDR3 contains 14 residues. CDR3 region: CASSLTGTQETQYF. The CDR3 DNA follows: TGTGCCAGCAGCTTGACCGGGACTCAAGAGACCCAGTACTTC.

The chain carries TRBV10-3 and TRBJ1-2, with 7 bases that match TRBD1. The V segment lost 3 bases and the J segment 2 bases; nucleotides outside the gene matches: 3. Germline V lookup: CDR1 ENHRY, CDR2 SYGVKD. The CDR3 has 14 residues. This chain's CDR3 is CAISDLQGNYGYTF. The CDR3 nucleotides are TGTGCCATCAGTGACTTACAGGGGAACTATGGCTACACCTTC.

The chain combines TRBV5-1 with TRBJ2-7, with 8 bases identical to TRBD2. The CDR3 runs to 16 residues. The V gene end was trimmed by 4 bases and the J gene end by 6 bases; junction bases not matched to a gene: 15. Germline V gene sequence: CDR1 SGHRS, CDR2 YFSETQ. The CDR3, as DNA: TGCGCCAGCAGCATCCCATCGGGCAGCGGGAGTATCGAGCAGTACTTC. It is translated as CASSIPSGSGSIEQYF.

As DNA, the CDR3 is TGCAGCGTTGCCCGTCTGTTAGGGGGCTCTTTCAACACTGAAGCTTTCTTT. Its translation is CSVARLLGGSFNTEAFF. V and J are TRBV29-1 and TRBJ1-1, with TRBD1 matching 7 bases. The length of the CDR3 is 17 residues. Looked up from germline, CDR1 is SQVTM and CDR2 is ANQGSEA. Trimming cost V 4 bases and J 2 bases; bases outside gene matches: 16.

The chain uses TRBV28 and TRBJ2-7, with D maybe TRBD2 (5 bases). Trimming left V 4 bases short and J 5 bases short, with 12 bases between. The CDR3 sequence is 13 residues long. Germline loops: CDR1 MDHEN, CDR2 SYDVKM. The CDR3 loop reads CASSYLDFNEQYF. The DNA of the CDR3 is TGTGCCAGCAGTTACCTGGACTTCAACGAGCAGTACTTC. The whole variable domain, remainder taken from reference TRBV28 and TRBJ2-7, is DVKVTQSSRYLVKRTGEKVFLECVQDMDHENMFWYRQDPGLGLRLIYFSYDVKMKEKGDIPEGYSVSREKKERFSLILESASTNQTSMYLCASSYLDFNEQYFGPGTRLTVT.

This chain links TRBV4-1 with TRBJ2-4; tentatively, D is TRBD2 (6 bases). The CDR3 length is 16 residues. Per germline, CDR1 MGHRA and CDR2 YSYEKL. V lost 3 bases, J lost 0 bases, and 12 bases lay in between. DNA for the CDR3: TGCGCCAGCAGCCAGCCGGGAGTCGGAGCCAAAAACATTCAGTACTTC. It specifies CASSQPGVGAKNIQYF.

This clone has more than one count but fewer than ten. The chain is built from TRBV7-8 and TRBJ2-2; 10 bases are a match to TRBD1. This CDR3 region has 17 residues. Trimming removed 4 bases from V and 7 bases from J; junction bases left unmatched: 12. Germline lookup yields CDR1 SGHVS and CDR2 FQNEAQ. CDR3 coding DNA: TGTGCCAGCAGCTCCCCCCGGGACAGGGGTGATAACGGGGAGCTGTTTTTT. Protein: CASSSPRDRGDNGELFF.

This clone turned up a few times. This chain connects TRBV10-3 to TRBJ2-7, with 7 nucleotides matching TRBD1. V lost 2 bases and J lost 6; bases outside the gene matches: 4. CDR3 size: 13 residues. Germline CDR1 is ENHRY and CDR2 is SYGVKD. This chain's CDR3 is CAISEATGAEQYF. CDR3 in DNA: TGTGCCATCAGTGAGGCCACAGGGGCCGAGCAGTACTTC.

This clone was observed once. The chain recombines TRBV27 with TRBJ1-2; D gene unclear. V dropped 3 bases and J dropped 1 base, with 6 bases sitting between them. The CDR3 contains 13 residues. The V gene's germline CDR1 is MNHEY and CDR2 SMNVEV (reference sequence). The CDR3 nucleotides read TGTGCCAGCAGTTTTGGCCGTAACTATGGCTACACCTTC. Translated: CASSFGRNYGYTF.

The rearrangement uses TRBV11-1 and TRBJ2-3, with D maybe TRBD1 (6 bases). The V gene lost 5 bases and the J gene lost 5 bases, with 11 bases spanning the gap. The CDR3 covers 13 residues. CDR1 is SGHAT, CDR2 FQDESV, per germline (reference sequence). The CDR3, as DNA: TGTGCCAGCAGCCCCACAGGGAAAGATACGCAGTATTTT. This translates into CASSPTGKDTQYF.

The J gene is TRBJ2-3, the V gene TRBV5-5; 13 nucleotides align to TRBD2. The CDR3 has 17 amino acids. CDR1 SGHKS and CDR2 YYEKEE come from the germline V gene (reference sequence). The V gene end was trimmed by 4 bases and the J gene end by 3 bases; junction bases not matched to a gene: 8. CDR3 loop: CASSREGTSGNTDTQYF. CDR3 DNA: TGTGCCAGCAGCCGCGAAGGGACTAGCGGGAATACAGATACGCAGTATTTT.

The V call is TRBV28, the J call TRBJ2-1; the D gene is possibly TRBD2 (5 bases). Trimming stripped 1 base from V and 6 bases from J, with 13 bases between. The CDR3 is 15 residues long. CDR1 is MDHEN, CDR2 SYDVKM, per germline. The CDR3 loop reads CASSLLTGYANEQFF. The DNA for the CDR3 is TGTGCCAGCAGTTTATTGACGGGATACGCCAATGAGCAGTTCTTC.

The chain is built from TRBV7-9 and TRBJ1-4; D gene uncertain. V was trimmed by 5 bases and J by 7 bases, leaving 8 bases between them. The CDR3 covers 12 residues. Germline V lookup: CDR1 SEHNR, CDR2 FQNEAQ (reference sequence). The CDR3 loop reads CASSDYGEKLFF. CDR3 nucleotides: TGTGCCAGCAGCGATTACGGTGAAAAACTGTTTTTT.

CDR3 sequence: CASSLGTSGRGNEQFF. As DNA, the CDR3 is TGTGCCAGCAGTTTGGGGACTAGCGGGAGAGGTAATGAGCAGTTCTTC. The gene calls are TRBV27 and TRBJ2-1; 14 nucleotides agree with TRBD2. V dropped 3 bases and J dropped 7; count of bases not matched to a gene: 5. CDR3 size: 16 residues. The germline CDR1 and CDR2 sequences are MNHEY and SMNVEV (reference sequence).

V gene TRBV5-4 combines with J gene TRBJ2-7, with D possibly TRBD2 on 5 matching bases. CDR1 SGHNT and CDR2 YYREEE come from the germline V gene (reference sequence). CDR3 size: 14 residues. Trimming pared 3 bases from V and 2 bases from J, leaving 12 bases between. The CDR3: CASSSSGIAYEQYF. The DNA of the CDR3 is TGTGCCAGCAGCTCCTCGGGGATAGCCTACGAGCAGTACTTC.

This rearrangement joins TRBV9 to TRBJ1-1; TRBD1 might be the D (6 bases). Germline CDR1 reads SGDLS; CDR2 reads YYNGEE. The V end lost 7 bases, the J end lost 0 bases, and 13 bases lay between the germline ends. This CDR3 comprises 14 residues. The CDR3 is CASGETGLNTEAFF. The CDR3, as DNA: TGTGCCAGCGGGGAGACAGGTTTGAACACTGAAGCTTTCTTT.

This clone was observed once. The chain joins TRBV28 to TRBJ2-7, with 7 positions matching TRBD2. The CDR3 has 16 amino acids. Germline loops: CDR1 MDHEN, CDR2 SYDVKM. J lost 0 bases, V lost 4 bases, and 9 bases had no gene match. CDR3 nucleotides: TGTGCCAGCAGTTACGCCCTAGCGGAAGGCTCCTACGAGCAGTACTTC. Amino acids: CASSYALAEGSYEQYF.

V gene TRBV2 combines with J gene TRBJ2-7, with D possibly matching TRBD1 (6 bases). V lost 7 bases to trimming and J lost 6 bases, with 19 bases between them. The CDR3 extends over 14 amino acids. Per the germline V gene, CDR1 is SNHLY and CDR2 is FYNNEI. CDR3 nucleotide sequence: TGTGCCAGCACGCCCAACAGGGCTCTTGGCGAGCAGTACTTC. Protein: CASTPNRALGEQYF.

This clone was observed a single time. The chain couples TRBV6-6 to TRBJ2-7; the D gene is possibly TRBD2 (6 bases). V lost 8 bases and J 4 bases, leaving 15 bases between the germline ends. The CDR3 runs 13 residues. Germline loops: CDR1 MNHNY, CDR2 SVGAGI (reference sequence). CDR3 amino acids: CASQEGRNYEQYF. The CDR3 nucleotides read TGTGCCAGCCAGGAGGGGAGGAATTACGAGCAGTACTTC.